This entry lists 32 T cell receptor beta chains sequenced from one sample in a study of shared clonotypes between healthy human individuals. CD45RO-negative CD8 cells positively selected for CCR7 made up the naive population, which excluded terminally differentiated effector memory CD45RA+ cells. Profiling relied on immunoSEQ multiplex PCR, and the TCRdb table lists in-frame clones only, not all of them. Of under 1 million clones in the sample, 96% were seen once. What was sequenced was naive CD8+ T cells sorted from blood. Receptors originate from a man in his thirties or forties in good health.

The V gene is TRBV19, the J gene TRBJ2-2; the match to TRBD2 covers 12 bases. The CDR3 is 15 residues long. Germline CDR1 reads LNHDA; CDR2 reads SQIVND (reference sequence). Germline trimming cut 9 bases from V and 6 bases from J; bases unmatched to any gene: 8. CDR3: CASKGLAGFPGELFF. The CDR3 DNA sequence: TGTGCCAGCAAAGGACTAGCGGGATTTCCCGGGGAGCTGTTTTTT.

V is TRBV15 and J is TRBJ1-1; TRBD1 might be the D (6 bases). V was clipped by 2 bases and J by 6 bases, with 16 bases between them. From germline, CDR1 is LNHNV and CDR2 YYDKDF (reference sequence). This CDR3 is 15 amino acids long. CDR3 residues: CATSRLLGGDAEAFF. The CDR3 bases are TGTGCCACCAGCAGATTATTAGGGGGGGATGCTGAAGCTTTCTTT.

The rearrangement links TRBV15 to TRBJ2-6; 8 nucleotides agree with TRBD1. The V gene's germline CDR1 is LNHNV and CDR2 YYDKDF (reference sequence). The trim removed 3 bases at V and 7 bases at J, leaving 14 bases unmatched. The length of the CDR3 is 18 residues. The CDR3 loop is CATSSPYLTTGGANVLTF. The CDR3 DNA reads TGTGCCACCAGCAGCCCTTACCTCACAACAGGGGGAGCCAACGTCCTGACTTTC.

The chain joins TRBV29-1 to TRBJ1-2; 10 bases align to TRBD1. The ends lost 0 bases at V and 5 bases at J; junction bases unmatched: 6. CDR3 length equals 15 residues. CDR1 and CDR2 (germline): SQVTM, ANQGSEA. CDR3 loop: CSVEDRDRGGYGYTF. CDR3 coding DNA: TGCAGCGTTGAAGACCGGGACAGGGGCGGATATGGCTACACCTTC. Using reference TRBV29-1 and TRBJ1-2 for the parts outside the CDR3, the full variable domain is SAVISQKPSRDICQRGTSLTIQCQVDSQVTMMFWYRQQPGQSLTLIATANQGSEATYESGFVIDKFPISRPNLTFSTLTVSNMSPEDSSIYLCSVEDRDRGGYGYTFGSGTRLTVV.

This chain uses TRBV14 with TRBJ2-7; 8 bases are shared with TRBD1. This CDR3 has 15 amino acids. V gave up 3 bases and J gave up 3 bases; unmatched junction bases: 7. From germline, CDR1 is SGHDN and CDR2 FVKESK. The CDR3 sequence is CASSQYRTGHYEQYF. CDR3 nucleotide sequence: TGTGCCAGCAGCCAGTACAGGACAGGGCACTACGAGCAGTACTTC.

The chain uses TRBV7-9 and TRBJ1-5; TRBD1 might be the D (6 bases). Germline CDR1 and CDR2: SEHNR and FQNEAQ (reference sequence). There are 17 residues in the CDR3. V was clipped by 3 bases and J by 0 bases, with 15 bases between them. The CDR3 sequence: CASSLDRGGDSNQPQHF. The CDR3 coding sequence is TGTGCCAGCAGCTTGGATAGGGGGGGTGATAGCAATCAGCCCCAGCATTTT.

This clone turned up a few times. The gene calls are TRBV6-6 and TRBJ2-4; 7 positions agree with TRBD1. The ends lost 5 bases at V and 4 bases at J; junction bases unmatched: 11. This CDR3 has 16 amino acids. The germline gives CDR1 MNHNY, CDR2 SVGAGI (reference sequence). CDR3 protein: CASSPRDRDLKNIQYF. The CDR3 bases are TGTGCCAGCAGTCCCCGGGACAGAGATTTAAAAAACATTCAGTACTTC.

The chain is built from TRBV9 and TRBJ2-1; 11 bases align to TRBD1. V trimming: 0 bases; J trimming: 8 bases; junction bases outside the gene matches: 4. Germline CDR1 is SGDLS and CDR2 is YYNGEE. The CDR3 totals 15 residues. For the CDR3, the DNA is TGTGCCAGCAGCGTAGAGGGACAGGGGGTCCATGAGCAGTTCTTC. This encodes CASSVEGQGVHEQFF.

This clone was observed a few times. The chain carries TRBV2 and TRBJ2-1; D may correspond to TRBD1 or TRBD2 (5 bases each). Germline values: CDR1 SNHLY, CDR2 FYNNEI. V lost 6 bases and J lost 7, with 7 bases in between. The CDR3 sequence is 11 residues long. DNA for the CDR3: TGTGCCAGCAGGGGGGAGAATGAGCAGTTCTTC. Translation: CASRGENEQFF.

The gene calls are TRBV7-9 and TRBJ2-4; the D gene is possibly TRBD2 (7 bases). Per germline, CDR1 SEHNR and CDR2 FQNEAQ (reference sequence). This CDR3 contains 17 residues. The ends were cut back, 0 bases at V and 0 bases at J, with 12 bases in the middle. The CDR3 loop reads CASSLAGGGLAKNIQYF. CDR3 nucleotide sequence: TGTGCCAGCAGCTTAGCGGGAGGGGGACTAGCCAAAAACATTCAGTACTTC.

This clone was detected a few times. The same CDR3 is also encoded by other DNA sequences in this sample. This CDR3 reads CASSLLEDYEQYF. The CDR3 DNA is TGTGCCAGCAGTTTGCTAGAAGACTACGAGCAGTACTTC. V and J are TRBV27 and TRBJ2-7; D unresolved. The germline CDR1 and CDR2 sequences are MNHEY and SMNVEV (reference sequence). V was pared by 3 bases and J by 3 bases, with 9 bases between. This CDR3 spans 13 amino acids.

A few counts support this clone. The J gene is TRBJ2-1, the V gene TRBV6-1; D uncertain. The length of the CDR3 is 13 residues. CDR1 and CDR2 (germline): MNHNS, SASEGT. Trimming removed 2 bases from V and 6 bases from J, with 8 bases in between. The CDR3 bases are TGTGCCAGCAGTGAATGGGTGGTCAATGAGCAGTTCTTC. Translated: CASSEWVVNEQFF.

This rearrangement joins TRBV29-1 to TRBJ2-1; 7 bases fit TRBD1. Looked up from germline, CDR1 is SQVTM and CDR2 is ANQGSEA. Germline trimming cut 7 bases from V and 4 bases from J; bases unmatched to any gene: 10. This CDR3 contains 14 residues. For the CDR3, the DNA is TGCAGCGGATTCTCGGACAGGTCATACAATGAGCAGTTCTTC. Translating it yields CSGFSDRSYNEQFF.

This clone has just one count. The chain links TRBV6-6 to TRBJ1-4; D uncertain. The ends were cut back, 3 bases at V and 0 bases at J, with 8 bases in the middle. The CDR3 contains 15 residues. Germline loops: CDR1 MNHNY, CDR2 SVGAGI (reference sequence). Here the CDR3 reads CASSYGEATNEKLFF. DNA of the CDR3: TGTGCCAGCAGTTATGGGGAAGCAACTAATGAAAAACTGTTTTTT.

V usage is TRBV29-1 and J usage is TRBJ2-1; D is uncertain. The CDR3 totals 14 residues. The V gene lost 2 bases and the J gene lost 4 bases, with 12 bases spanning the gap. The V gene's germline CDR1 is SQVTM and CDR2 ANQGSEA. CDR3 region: CSVETRGKYNEQFF. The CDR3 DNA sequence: TGCAGCGTTGAAACTCGTGGGAAGTACAATGAGCAGTTCTTC.

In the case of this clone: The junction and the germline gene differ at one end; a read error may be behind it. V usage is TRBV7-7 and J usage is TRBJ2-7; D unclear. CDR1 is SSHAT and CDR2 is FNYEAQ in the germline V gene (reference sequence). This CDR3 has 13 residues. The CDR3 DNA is TGTGCTAGCAGCTTAGAGGTCGGGTACGAGCAGTACTTC. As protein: CASSLEVGYEQYF.

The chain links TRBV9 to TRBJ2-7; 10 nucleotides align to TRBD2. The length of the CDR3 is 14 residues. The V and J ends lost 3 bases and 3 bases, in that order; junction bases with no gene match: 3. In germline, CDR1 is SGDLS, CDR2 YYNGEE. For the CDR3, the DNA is TGTGCCAGCAGCGCGGCTAGCGGGGGCTACGAGCAGTACTTC. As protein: CASSAASGGYEQYF.

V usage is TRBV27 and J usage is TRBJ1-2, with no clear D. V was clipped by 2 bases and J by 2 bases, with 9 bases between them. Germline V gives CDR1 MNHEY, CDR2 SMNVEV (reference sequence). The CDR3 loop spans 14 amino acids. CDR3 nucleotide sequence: TGTGCCAGCAGTTTAGGGAACTCGAACTATGGCTACACCTTC. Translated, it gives CASSLGNSNYGYTF.

CDR3 in amino acids: CASRLTGTGVYIQYF. CDR3 nucleotide sequence: TGTGCCAGCAGACTCACCGGGACAGGGGTGTACATTCAGTACTTC. J is TRBJ2-4 and V is TRBV27, with TRBD1 matching 10 bases. The CDR3 sequence is 15 residues long. The V segment lost 6 bases and the J segment 8 bases; nucleotides outside the gene matches: 10. Germline lookup yields CDR1 MNHEY and CDR2 SMNVEV (reference sequence).

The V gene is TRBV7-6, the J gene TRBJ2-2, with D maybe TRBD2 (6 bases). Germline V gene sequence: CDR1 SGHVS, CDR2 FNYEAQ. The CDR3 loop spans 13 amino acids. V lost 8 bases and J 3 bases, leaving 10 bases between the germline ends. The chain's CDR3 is CASCRGYTGELFF. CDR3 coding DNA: TGTGCCAGCTGCCGGGGGTACACCGGGGAGCTGTTTTTT.

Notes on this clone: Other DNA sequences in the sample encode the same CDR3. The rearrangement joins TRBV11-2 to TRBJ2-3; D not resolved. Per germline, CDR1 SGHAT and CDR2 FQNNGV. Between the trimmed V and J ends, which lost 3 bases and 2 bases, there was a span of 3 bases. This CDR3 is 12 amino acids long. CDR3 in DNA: TGTGCCAGCAGCTTGATCACAGATACGCAGTATTTT. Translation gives CASSLITDTQYF.

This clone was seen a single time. CDR3 bases: TGTGCCAGCAGCGTAGGGGCTAGCAGCTCCTACGAGCAGTACTTC. This codes for CASSVGASSSYEQYF. J is TRBJ2-7 and V is TRBV9, with D possibly matching TRBD2 (5 bases). Per germline, CDR1 SGDLS and CDR2 YYNGEE. The CDR3 is 15 amino acids. V lost 0 bases to trimming and J lost 0 bases, with 10 bases between them.

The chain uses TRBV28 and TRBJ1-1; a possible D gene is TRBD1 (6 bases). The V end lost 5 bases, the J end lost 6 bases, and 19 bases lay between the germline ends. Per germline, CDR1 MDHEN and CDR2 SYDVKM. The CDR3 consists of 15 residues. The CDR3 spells CASSPYRGGPSEAFF. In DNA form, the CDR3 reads TGTGCCAGCAGTCCATACAGAGGGGGTCCCTCTGAAGCTTTCTTT.

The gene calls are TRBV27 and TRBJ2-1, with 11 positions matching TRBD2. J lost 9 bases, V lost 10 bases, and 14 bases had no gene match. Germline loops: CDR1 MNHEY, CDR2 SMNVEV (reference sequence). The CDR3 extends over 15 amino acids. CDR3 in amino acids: CATSQRTSGRGEQFF. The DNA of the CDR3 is TGTGCCACCTCGCAAAGGACTAGCGGGCGGGGTGAGCAGTTCTTC.

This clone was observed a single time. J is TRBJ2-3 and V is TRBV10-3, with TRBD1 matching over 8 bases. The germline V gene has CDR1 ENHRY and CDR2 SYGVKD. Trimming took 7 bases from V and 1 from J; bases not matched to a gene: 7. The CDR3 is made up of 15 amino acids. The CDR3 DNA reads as TGTGCCATCACAAGGACAGGGCAGGGCACAGATACGCAGTATTTT. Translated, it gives CAITRTGQGTDTQYF.

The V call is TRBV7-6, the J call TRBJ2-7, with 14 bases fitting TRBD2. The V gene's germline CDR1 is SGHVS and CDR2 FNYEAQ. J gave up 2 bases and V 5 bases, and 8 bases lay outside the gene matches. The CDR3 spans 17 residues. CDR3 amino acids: CASSPGLAGGITYEQYF. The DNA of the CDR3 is TGTGCCAGCAGCCCTGGACTAGCGGGAGGTATTACCTACGAGCAGTACTTC. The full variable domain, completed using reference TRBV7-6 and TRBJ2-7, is GAGVSQSPRYKVTKRGQDVALRCDPISGHVSLYWYRQALGQGPEFLTYFNYEAQQDKSGLPNDRFSAERPEGSISTLTIQRTEQRDSAMYRCASSPGLAGGITYEQYFGPGTRLTVT.

The CDR3 DNA is TGTGCCAGCAGCGTAGGTCTAGCGGGGCGCGAGGAGCAGTACTTC. Translated, it gives CASSVGLAGREEQYF. The genes are TRBV9 and TRBJ2-7, with 9 bases that match TRBD2. Per germline, CDR1 SGDLS and CDR2 YYNGEE. The trim removed 0 bases at V and 7 bases at J, leaving 8 bases unmatched. The CDR3 extends over 15 amino acids.

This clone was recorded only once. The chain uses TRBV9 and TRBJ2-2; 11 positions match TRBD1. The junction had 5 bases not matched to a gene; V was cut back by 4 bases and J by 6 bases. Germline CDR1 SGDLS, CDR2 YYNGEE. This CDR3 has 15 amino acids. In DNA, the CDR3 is TGTGCCAGCAGCTCGGGACAGGGGGAGGCCGGGGAGCTGTTTTTT. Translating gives CASSSGQGEAGELFF.

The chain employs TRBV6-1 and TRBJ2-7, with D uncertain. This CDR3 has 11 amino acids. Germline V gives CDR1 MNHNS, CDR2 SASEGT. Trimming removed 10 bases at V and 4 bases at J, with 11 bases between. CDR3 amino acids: CAITTRYEQYF. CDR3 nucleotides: TGTGCCATCACAACGCGATACGAGCAGTACTTC.

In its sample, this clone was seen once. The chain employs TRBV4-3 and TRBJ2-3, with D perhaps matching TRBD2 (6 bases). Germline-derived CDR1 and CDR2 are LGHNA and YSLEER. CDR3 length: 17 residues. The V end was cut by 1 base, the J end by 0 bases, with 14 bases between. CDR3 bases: TGCGCCAGCAGCCAAGGCCGGTTCGGGACTAGCACAGATACGCAGTATTTT. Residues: CASSQGRFGTSTDTQYF.

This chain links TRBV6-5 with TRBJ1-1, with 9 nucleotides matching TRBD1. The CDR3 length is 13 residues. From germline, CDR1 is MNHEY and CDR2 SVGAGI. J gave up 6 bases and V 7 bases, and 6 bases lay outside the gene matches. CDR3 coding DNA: TGTGCCAGCAAATGGGGGACAGGGCCTGAAGCTTTCTTT. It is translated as CASKWGTGPEAFF.

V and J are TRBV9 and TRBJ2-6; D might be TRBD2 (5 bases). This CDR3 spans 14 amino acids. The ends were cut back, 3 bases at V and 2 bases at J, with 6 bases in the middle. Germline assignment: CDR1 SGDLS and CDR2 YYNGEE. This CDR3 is CASSDGAGANVLTF. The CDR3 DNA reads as TGTGCCAGCAGCGACGGGGCTGGGGCCAACGTCCTGACTTTC. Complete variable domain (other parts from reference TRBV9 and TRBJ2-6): DSGVTQTPKHLITATGQRVTLRCSPRSGDLSVYWYQQSLDQGLQFLIQYYNGEERAKGNILERFSAQQFPDLHSELNLSSLELGDSALYFCASSDGAGANVLTFGAGSRLTVL.